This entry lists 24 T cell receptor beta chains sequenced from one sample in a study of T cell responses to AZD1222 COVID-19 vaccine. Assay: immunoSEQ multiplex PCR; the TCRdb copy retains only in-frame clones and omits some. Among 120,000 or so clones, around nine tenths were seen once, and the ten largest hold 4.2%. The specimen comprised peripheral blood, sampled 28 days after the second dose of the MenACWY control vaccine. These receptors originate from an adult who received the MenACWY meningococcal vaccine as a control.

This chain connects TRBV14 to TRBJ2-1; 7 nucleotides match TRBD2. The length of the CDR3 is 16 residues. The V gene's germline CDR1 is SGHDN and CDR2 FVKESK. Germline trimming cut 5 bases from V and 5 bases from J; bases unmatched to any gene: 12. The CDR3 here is CASSDIVGGPHNEQFF. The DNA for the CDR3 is TGTGCCAGCAGCGATATAGTGGGAGGGCCTCACAATGAGCAGTTCTTC.

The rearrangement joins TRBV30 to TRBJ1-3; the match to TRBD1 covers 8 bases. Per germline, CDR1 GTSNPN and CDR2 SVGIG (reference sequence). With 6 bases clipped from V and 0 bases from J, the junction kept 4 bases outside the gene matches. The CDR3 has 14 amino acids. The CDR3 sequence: CACRDRSSGNTIYF. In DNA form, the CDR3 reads TGTGCCTGCCGGGACAGGAGCTCTGGAAACACCATATATTTT. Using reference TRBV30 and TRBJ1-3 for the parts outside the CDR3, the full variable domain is SQTIHQWPATLVQPVGSPLSLECTVEGTSNPNLYWYRQAAGRGLQLLFYSVGIGQISSEVPQNLSASRPQDRQFILSSKKLLLSDSGFYLCACRDRSSGNTIYFGEGSWLTVV.

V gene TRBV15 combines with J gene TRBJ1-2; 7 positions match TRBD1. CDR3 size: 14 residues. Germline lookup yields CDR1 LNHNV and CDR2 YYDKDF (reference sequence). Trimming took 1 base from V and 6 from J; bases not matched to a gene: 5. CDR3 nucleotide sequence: TGTGCCACCAGCAGAGGGGACAGCCTCGATGGCTACACCTTC. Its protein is CATSRGDSLDGYTF.

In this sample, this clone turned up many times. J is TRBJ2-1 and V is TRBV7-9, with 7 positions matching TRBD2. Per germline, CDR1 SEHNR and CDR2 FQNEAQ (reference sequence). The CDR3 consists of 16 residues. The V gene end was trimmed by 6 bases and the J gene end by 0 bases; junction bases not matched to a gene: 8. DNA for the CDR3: TGTGCCAGCAGTTCACTGCGGGGGAGCTCCTACAATGAGCAGTTCTTC. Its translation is CASSSLRGSSYNEQFF.

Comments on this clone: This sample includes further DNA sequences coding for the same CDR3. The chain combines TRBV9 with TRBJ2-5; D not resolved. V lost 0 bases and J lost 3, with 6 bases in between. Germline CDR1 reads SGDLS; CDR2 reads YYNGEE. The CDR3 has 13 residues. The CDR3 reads CASSVGVEETQYF. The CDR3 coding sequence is TGTGCCAGCAGCGTAGGCGTTGAAGAGACCCAGTACTTC. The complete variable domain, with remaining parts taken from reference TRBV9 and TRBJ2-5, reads DSGVTQTPKHLITATGQRVTLRCSPRSGDLSVYWYQQSLDQGLQFLIQYYNGEERAKGNILERFSAQQFPDLHSELNLSSLELGDSALYFCASSVGVEETQYFGPGTRLLVL.

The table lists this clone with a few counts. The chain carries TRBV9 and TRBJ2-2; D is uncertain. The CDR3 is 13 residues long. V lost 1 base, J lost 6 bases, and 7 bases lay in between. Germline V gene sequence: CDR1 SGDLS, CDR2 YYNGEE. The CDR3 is CASSVFMAGELFF. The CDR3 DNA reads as TGTGCCAGCAGCGTATTTATGGCCGGGGAGCTGTTTTTT.

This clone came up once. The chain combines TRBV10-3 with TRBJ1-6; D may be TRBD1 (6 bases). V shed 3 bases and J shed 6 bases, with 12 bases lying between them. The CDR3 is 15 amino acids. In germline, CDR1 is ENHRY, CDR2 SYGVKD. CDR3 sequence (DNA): TGTGCCATCAGTGAATGGGGGCAGTCTAATTCACCCCTCCACTTT. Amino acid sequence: CAISEWGQSNSPLHF.

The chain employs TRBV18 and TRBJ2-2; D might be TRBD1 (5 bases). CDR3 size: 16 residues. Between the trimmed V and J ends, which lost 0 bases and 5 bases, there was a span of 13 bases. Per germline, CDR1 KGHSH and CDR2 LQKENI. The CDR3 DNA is TGTGCCAGCTCACCACCCTCGTCTCAGGGTACCGGGGAGCTGTTTTTT. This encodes CASSPPSSQGTGELFF. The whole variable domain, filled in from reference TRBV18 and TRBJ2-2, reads NAGVMQNPRHLVRRRGQEARLRCSPMKGHSHVYWYRQLPEEGLKFMVYLQKENIIDESGMPKERFSAEFPKEGPSILRIQQVVRGDSAAYFCASSPPSSQGTGELFFGEGSRLTVL.

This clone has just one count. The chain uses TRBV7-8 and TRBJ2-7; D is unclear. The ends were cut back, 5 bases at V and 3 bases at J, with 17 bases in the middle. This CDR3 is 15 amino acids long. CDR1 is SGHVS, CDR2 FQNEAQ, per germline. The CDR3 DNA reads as TGTGCCAGCAGCCCCAGATCTACCCTCTTCTACGAGCAGTACTTC. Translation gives CASSPRSTLFYEQYF.

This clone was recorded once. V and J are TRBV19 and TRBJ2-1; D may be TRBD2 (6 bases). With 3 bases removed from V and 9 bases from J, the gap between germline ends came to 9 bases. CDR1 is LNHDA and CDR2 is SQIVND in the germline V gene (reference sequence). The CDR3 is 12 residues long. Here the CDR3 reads CASSIAAGEQFF. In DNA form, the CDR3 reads TGTGCCAGTAGTATCGCAGCGGGTGAGCAGTTCTTC.

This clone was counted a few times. CDR3 sequence (DNA): TGTGCCAGCAGCTTAGGGGACAGGGACCAAGAGACCCAGTACTTC. Protein sequence: CASSLGDRDQETQYF. V is TRBV11-2 and J is TRBJ2-5, with 9 bases matching TRBD1. V lost 1 base to trimming and J lost 0 bases; unmatched junction nucleotides: 0. CDR3 length: 15 residues. Per germline, CDR1 SGHAT and CDR2 FQNNGV.

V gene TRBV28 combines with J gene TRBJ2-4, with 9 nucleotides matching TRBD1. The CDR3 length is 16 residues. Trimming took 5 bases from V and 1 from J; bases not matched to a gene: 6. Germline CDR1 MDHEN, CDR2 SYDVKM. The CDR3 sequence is CASSRTGGLAKNIQYF. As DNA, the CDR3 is TGTGCCAGCAGTAGAACAGGGGGCCTCGCCAAAAACATTCAGTACTTC.

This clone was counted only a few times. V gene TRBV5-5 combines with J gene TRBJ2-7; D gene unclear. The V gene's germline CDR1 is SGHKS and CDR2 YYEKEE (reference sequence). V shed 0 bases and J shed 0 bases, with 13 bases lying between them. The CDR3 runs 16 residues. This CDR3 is CASSLGGSGISYEQYV. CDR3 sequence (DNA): TGTGCCAGCAGCTTGGGTGGTTCCGGAATCTCCTACGAGCAGTACGTC.

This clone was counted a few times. The CDR3 DNA reads TGTGCCAGCAGTCCCCGGTGGGTAGCGGGAGGCTACTACGAGCAGTACTTC. Its translation: CASSPRWVAGGYYEQYF. V gene TRBV6-6 combines with J gene TRBJ2-7; TRBD2 matches 10 bases. Per germline, CDR1 MNHNY and CDR2 SVGAGI (reference sequence). The CDR3 totals 17 residues. V dropped 5 bases and J dropped 3; count of bases not matched to a gene: 13.

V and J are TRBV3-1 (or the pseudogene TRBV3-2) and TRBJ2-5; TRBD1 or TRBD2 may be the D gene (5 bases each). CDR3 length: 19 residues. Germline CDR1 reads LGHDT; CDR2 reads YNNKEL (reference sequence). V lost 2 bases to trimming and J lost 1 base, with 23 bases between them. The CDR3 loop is CASSQKKFLGTPVQETQYF. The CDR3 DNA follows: TGTGCCAGCAGCCAAAAGAAGTTCCTAGGGACCCCCGTCCAAGAGACCCAGTACTTC.

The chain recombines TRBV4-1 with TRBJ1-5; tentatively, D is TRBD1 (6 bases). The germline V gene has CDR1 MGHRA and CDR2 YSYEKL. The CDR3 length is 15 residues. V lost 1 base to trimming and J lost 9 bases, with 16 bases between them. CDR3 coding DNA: TGCGCCAGCAGCCAAGTAGGGGGGGGAAATGTGCCCCAGCATTTT. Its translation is CASSQVGGGNVPQHF.

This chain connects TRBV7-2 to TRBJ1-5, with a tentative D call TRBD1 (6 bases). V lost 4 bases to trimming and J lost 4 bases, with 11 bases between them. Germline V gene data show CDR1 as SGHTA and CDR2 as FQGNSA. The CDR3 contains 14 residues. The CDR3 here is CASSWTDINQPQHF. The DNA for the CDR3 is TGTGCCAGCAGCTGGACAGACATAAATCAGCCCCAGCATTTT.

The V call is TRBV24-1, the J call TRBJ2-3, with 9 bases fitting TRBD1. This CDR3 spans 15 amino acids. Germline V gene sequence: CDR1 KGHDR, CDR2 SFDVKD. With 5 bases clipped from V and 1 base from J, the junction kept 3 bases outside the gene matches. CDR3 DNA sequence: TGTGCCACCAGTGGCCGGGACAGGGGCACAGATACGCAGTATTTT. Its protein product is CATSGRDRGTDTQYF.

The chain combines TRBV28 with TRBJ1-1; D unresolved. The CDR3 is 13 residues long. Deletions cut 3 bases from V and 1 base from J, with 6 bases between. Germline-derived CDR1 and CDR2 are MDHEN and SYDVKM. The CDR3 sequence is CASSFGQNTEAFF. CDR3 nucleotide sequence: TGTGCCAGCAGTTTTGGGCAGAACACTGAAGCTTTCTTT.

The chain's CDR3 is CASSLSRQGNTEAFF. DNA of the CDR3: TGTGCCAGCAGCCTTAGTCGACAGGGAAACACTGAAGCTTTCTTT. V gene TRBV7-6 combines with J gene TRBJ1-1; TRBD1 matches at 7 bases. The junction had 8 bases not matched to a gene; V was cut back by 5 bases and J by 2 bases. Germline CDR1 and CDR2: SGHVS and FNYEAQ. The CDR3 totals 15 residues.

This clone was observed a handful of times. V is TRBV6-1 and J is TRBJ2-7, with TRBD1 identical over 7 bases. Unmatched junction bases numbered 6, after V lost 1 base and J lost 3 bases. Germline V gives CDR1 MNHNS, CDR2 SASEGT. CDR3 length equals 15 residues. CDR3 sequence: CASSEGLGQHYEQYF. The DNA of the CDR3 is TGTGCCAGCAGTGAAGGGTTGGGACAGCACTACGAGCAGTACTTC.

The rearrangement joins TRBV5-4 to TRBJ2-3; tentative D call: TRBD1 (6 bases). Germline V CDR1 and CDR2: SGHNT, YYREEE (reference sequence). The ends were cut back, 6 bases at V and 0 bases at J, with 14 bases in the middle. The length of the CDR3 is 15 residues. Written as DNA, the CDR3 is TGTGCCAGCAAGGGGGTATCGGGAAGCACAGATACGCAGTATTTT. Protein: CASKGVSGSTDTQYF.

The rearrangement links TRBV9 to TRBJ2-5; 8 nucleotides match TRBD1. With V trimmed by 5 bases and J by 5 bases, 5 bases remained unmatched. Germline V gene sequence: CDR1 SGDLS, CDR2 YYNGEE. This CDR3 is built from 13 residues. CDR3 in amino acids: CASSQGATETQYF. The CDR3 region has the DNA TGTGCCAGCAGTCAGGGGGCTACGGAGACCCAGTACTTC.

The CDR3 is CASSFVTGGGTEAFF. In DNA form, the CDR3 reads TGTGCCAGCAGCTTTGTGACAGGGGGCGGCACTGAAGCTTTCTTT. V and J are TRBV5-4 and TRBJ1-1; 10 bases align to TRBD1. The V gene end was trimmed by 2 bases and the J gene end by 4 bases; junction bases not matched to a gene: 5. Germline CDR1 and CDR2: SGHNT and YYREEE (reference sequence). This CDR3 region has 15 residues.